This T cell receptor beta chain was profiled in a study of T cells in Graves' hyperthyroidism and ophthalmopathy. This clonotype was seen only a few times. Its antigen is still unknown. Thyroid ultrasound, orbital computed tomography, clinical symptoms, and serum thyroxine and TRAb underpinned diagnoses. It was RNA transcripts that yielded the amplified TCR beta CDR3 regions. RT-PCR in the first round (using the HTBI primer set) targeted the TCR CDR3. TCRdb redid the calling of the multiplex PCR reads with MiXCR, one entry per CDR3 protein. The data hold 690,000 or so distinct CDR3 sequences, with approximately 18% observed a single time. Germline assignment: CDR1 MNHNS and CDR2 SASEGT. The CDR3 spans 16 residues. V was trimmed by 3 bases and J by 0 bases, leaving 11 bases between them. Whole-study findings and limits: Separating ophthalmopathy from stable hyperthyroidism was achieved by a 13 V-J model. Ophthalmopathy, which appeared later, was predicted by the model a median around 6 months before onset. Appearing also in blood were most of the thyroid clonotypes expanded above 0.001.

The chain joins TRBV6-1 to TRBJ1-4; D gene uncertain. This TCR was sampled from a woman aged 45-65 years with Graves' hyperthyroidism that later progressed to Graves' ophthalmopathy. Sequences were obtained from blood. CDR3 loop: CASSDPSTPTNEKLFF. CDR3 sequence (DNA): TGTGCCAGCAGTGACCCTTCTACGCCAACTAATGAAAAACTGTTTTTT.